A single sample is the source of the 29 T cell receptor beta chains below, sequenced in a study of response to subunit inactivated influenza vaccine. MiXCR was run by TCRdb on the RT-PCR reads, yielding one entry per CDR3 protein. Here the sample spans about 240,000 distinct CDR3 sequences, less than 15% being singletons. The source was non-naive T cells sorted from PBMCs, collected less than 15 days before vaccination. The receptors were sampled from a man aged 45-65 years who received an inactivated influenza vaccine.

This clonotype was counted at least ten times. CDR3 sequence (DNA): TGCGCCAGCAGCGTAACTAGCGGAACCGGGGAGCTGTTTTTT. Translated, it gives CASSVTSGTGELFF. This chain uses TRBV5-1 with TRBJ2-2; TRBD2 matches 8 bases. Germline loops: CDR1 SGHRS, CDR2 YFSETQ. The junction had 4 bases not matched to a gene; V was cut back by 4 bases and J by 5 bases. CDR3 size: 14 residues.

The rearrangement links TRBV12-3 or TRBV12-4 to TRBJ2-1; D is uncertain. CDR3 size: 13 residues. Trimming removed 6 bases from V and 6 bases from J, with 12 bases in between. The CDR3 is CASSADGGNEQFF. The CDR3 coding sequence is TGTGCCAGCAGCGCGGACGGCGGCAATGAGCAGTTCTTC.

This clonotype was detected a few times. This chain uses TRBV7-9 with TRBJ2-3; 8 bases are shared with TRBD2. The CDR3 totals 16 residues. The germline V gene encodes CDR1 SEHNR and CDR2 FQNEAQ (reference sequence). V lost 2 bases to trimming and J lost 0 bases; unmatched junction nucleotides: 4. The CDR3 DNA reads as TGTGCCAGCAGCTTACGGGGGGGCACTAGCACAGATACGCAGTATTTT. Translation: CASSLRGGTSTDTQYF.

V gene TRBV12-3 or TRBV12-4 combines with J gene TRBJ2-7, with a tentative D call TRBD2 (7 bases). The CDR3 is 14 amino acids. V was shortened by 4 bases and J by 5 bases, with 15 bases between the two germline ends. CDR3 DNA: TGTGCCAGCAGTTCCTACAGGGAGGGAAACGAGCAGTACTTC. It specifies CASSSYREGNEQYF.

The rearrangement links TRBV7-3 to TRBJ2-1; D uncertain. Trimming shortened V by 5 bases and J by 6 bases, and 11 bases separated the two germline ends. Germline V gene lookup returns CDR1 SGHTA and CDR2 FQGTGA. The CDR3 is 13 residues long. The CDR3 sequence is CASSPTKSNEQFF. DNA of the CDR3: TGTGCCAGCAGCCCAACAAAAAGCAATGAGCAGTTCTTC.

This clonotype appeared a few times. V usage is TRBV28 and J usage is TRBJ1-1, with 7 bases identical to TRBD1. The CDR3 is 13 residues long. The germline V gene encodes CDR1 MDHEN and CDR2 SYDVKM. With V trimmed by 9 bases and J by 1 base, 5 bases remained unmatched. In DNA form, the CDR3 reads TGTGCCAGTGAGGGACAGCCGAACACTGAAGCTTTCTTT. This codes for CASEGQPNTEAFF.

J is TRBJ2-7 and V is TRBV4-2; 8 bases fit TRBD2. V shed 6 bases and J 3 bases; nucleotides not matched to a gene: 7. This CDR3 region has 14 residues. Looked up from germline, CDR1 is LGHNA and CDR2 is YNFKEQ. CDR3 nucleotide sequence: TGTGCCAGCAGGGGATCCGGGACTAGCTACGAGCAGTACTTC. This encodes CASRGSGTSYEQYF.

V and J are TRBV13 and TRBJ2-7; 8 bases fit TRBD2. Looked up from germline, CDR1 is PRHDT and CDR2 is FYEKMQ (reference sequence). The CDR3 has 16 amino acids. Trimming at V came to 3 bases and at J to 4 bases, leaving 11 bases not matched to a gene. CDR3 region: CASSLVRAAGGYEQYF. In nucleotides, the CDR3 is TGTGCCAGCAGCTTGGTTCGGGCGGCGGGGGGTTACGAGCAGTACTTC.

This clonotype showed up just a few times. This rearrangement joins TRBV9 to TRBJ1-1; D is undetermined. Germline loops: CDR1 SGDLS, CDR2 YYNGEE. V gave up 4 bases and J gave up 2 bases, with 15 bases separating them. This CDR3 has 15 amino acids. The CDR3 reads CASSPLEGLNTEAFF. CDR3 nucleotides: TGTGCCAGCAGCCCCCTGGAGGGATTAAACACTGAAGCTTTCTTT.

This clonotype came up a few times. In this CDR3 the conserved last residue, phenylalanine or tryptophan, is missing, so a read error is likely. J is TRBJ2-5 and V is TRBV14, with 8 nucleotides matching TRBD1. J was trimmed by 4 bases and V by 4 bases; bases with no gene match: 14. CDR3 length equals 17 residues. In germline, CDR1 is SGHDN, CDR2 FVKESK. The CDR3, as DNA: TGTGCCAGCAGCCCTTCGGACAGGGTGATTTTAGGAGAGACCCAGTACTCC. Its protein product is CASSPSDRVILGETQYS.

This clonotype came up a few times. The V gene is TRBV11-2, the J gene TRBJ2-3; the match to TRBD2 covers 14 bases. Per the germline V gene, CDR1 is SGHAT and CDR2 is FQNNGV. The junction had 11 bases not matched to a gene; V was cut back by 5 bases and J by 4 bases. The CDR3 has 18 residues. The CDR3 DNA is TGTGCCAGCAGCCCTCTTTTTGGACTAGCGGGAGGTTCAGATACGCAGTATTTT. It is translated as CASSPLFGLAGGSDTQYF. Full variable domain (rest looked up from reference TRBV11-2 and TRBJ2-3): EAGVAQSPRYKIIEKRQSVAFWCNPISGHATLYWYQQILGQGPKLLIQFQNNGVVDDSQLPKDRFSAERLKGVDSTLKIQPAKLEDSAVYLCASSPLFGLAGGSDTQYFGPGTRLTVL.

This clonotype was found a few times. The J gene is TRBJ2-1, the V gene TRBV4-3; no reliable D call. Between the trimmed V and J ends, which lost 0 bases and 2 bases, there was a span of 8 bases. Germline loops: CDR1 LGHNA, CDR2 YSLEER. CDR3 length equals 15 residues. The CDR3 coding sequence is TGCGCCAGCAGCCAAGAATACCAGGCCTACAATGAGCAGTTCTTC. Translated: CASSQEYQAYNEQFF.

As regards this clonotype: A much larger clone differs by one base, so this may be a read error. The CDR3 loop reads CDSGTGGSGANVLTF. In DNA form, the CDR3 reads TGTGACTCTGGGACAGGGGGCTCTGGGGCCAACGTCCTGACTTTC. The rearrangement joins TRBV30 to TRBJ2-6, with TRBD1 matching over 11 bases. The germline CDR1 and CDR2 sequences are GTSNPN and SVGIG (reference sequence). The CDR3 has 15 residues.

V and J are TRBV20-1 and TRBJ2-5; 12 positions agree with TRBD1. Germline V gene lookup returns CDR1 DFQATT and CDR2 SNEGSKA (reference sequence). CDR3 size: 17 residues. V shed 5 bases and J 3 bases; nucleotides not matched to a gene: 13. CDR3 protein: CSAHGGPGQGAKETQYF. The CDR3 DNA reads TGCAGTGCTCATGGGGGTCCGGGACAGGGGGCAAAAGAGACCCAGTACTTC.

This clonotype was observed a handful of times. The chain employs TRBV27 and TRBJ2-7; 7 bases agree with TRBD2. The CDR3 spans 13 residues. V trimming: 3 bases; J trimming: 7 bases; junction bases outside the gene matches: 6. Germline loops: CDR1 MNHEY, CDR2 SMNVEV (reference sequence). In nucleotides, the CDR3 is TGTGCCAGCAGTTTGGGGGGGTCCGGGGAGCAGTACTTC. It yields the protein CASSLGGSGEQYF.

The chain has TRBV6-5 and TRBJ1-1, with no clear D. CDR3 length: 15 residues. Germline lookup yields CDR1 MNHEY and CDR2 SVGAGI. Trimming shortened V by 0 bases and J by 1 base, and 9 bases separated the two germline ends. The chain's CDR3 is CASSYSGRQNTEAFF. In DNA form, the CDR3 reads TGTGCCAGCAGTTACTCGGGCCGACAGAACACTGAAGCTTTCTTT.

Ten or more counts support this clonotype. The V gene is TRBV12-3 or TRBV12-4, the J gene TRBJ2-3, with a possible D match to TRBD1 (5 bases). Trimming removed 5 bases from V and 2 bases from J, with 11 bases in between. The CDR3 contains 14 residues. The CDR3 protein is CASSLRQNTDTQYF. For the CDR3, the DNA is TGTGCCAGCAGTCTCAGACAGAACACAGATACGCAGTATTTT.

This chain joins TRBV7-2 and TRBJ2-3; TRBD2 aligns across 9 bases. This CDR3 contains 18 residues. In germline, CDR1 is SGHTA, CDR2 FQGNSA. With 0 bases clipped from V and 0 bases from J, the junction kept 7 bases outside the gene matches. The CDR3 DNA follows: TGTGCCAGCAGCTTAGCACGGCTAGCGGGGCTCAGCACAGATACGCAGTATTTT. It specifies CASSLARLAGLSTDTQYF.

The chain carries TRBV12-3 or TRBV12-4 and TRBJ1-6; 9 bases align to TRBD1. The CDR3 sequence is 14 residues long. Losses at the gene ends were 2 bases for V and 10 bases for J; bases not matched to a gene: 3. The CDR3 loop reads CASSLTGGRSPLHF. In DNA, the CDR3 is TGTGCCAGCAGTTTAACAGGGGGCCGGTCACCCCTCCACTTT.

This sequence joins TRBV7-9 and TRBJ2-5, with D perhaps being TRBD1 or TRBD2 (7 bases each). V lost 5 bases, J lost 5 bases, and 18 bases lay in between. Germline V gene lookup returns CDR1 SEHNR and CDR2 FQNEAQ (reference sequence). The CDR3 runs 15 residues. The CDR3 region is CASSAHGRGGETQYF. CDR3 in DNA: TGTGCCAGCAGCGCACACGGCAGGGGGGGGGAGACCCAGTACTTC.

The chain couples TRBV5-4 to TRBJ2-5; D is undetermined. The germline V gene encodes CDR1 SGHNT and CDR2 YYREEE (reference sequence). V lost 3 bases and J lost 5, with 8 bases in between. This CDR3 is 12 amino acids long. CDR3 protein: CASSCDVETQYF. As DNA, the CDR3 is TGTGCCAGCAGCTGTGACGTCGAGACCCAGTACTTC.

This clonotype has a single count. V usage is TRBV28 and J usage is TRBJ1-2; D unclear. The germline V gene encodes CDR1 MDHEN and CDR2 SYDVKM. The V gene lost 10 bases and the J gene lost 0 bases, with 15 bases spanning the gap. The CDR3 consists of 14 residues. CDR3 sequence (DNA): TGTGCCACCGCCCTTGGGCCAGCTAACTATGGCTACACCTTC. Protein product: CATALGPANYGYTF.

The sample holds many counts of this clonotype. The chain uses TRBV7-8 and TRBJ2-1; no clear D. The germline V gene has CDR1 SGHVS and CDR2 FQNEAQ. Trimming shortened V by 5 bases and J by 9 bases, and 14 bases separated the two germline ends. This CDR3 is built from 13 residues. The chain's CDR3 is CASSAPWASEQFF. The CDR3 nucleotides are TGTGCCAGCAGCGCCCCGTGGGCAAGTGAGCAGTTCTTC.

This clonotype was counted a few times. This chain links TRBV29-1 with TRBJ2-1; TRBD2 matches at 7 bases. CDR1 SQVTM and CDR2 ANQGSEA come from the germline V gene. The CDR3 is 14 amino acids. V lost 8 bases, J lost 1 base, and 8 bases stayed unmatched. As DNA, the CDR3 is TGCAGCTGGGGGGGGGGTAGGTCCTACAATGAGCAGTTCTTC. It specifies CSWGGGRSYNEQFF.

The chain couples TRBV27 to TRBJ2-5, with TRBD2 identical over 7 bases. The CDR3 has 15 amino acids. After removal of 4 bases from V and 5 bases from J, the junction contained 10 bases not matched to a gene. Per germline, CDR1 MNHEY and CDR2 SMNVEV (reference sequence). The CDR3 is CASSYLSGAGETQYF. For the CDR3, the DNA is TGTGCCAGCAGTTATCTAAGCGGGGCTGGGGAGACCCAGTACTTC.

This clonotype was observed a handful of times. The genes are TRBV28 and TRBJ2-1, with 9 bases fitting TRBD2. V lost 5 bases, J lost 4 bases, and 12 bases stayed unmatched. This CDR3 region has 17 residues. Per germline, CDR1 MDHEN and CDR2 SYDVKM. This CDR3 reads CASSPSVSGRRYNEQFF. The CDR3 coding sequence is TGTGCCAGCAGTCCAAGCGTTAGCGGGAGAAGATACAATGAGCAGTTCTTC.

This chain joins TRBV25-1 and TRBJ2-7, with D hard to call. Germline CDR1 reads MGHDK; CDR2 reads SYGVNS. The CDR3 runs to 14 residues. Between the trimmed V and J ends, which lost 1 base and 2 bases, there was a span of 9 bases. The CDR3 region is CASSESVGTYEQYF. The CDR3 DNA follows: TGTGCCAGCAGTGAATCGGTCGGAACCTACGAGCAGTACTTC.

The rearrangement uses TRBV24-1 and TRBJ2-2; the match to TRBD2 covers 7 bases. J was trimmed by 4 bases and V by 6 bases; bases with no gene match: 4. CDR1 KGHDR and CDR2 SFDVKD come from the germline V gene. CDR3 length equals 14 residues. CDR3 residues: CATSSGASTGELFF. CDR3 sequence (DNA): TGTGCCACCAGTAGCGGGGCAAGCACCGGGGAGCTGTTTTTT.

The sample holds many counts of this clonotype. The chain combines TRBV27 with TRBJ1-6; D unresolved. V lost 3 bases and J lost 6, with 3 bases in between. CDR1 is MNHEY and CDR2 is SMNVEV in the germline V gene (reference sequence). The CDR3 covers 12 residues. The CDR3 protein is CASSFSNSPLHF. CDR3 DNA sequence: TGTGCCAGCAGTTTCTCTAATTCACCCCTCCACTTT.